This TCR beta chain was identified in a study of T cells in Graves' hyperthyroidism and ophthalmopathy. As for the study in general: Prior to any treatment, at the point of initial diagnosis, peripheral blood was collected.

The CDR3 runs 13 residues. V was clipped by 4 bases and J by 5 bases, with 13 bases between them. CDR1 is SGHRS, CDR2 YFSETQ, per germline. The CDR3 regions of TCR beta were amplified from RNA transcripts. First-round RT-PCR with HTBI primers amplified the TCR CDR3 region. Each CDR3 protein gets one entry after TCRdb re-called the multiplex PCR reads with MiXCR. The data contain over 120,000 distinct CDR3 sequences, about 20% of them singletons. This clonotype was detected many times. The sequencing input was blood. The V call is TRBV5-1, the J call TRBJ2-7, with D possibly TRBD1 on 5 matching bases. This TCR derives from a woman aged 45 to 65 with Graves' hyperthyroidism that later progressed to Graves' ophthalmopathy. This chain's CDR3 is CASSTQDIHEQYF. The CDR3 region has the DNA TGCGCCAGCAGCACCCAGGACATACACGAGCAGTACTTC.